The 18 T cell receptor beta chains reported below all come from one sample, sequenced in a study of blood T cell repertoires in COVID-19. The protocol was immunoSEQ multiplex PCR, while the TCRdb copy is restricted to in-frame clones and leaves out a portion. The sample lists 150,000 to 200,000 clones, 79% occurring once. Sequencing was performed on peripheral blood. These receptors originate from a man aged 55 to 70 with active or convalescent COVID-19.

The chain recombines TRBV7-6 with TRBJ2-2; 9 bases align to TRBD2. Germline V gene sequence: CDR1 SGHVS, CDR2 FNYEAQ. The CDR3 loop spans 13 amino acids. The CDR3 nucleotides read TGTGCGGCGGGAGGGCCGCGAACCGGGGAGCTGTTTTTT. This gives the protein CAAGGPRTGELFF.

This clone occurred once. This chain connects TRBV15 to TRBJ1-5; D not resolved. The V gene's germline CDR1 is LNHNV and CDR2 YYDKDF (reference sequence). CDR3 length: 13 amino acids. The ends were cut back, 0 bases at V and 7 bases at J, with 7 bases in the middle. This CDR3 reads CATSRDSRQPQHF. CDR3 DNA sequence: TGTGCCACCAGCAGAGATTCTCGGCAGCCCCAGCATTTT.

This sequence joins TRBV10-2 and TRBJ2-1; 9 bases are a match to TRBD2. In germline, CDR1 is WSHSY, CDR2 SAAADI. This CDR3 is 14 amino acids long. The V segment lost 4 bases and the J segment 7 bases; nucleotides outside the gene matches: 5. CDR3 region: CASSGGRAWNEQFF. Here the CDR3 DNA reads TGCGCCAGCAGTGGCGGGAGGGCCTGGAATGAGCAGTTCTTC.

The chain has TRBV5-1 and TRBJ2-5, with 10 bases identical to TRBD2. The J segment lost 6 bases and the V segment lost 0 bases, leaving 5 bases of the junction unmatched. This CDR3 is built from 15 residues. CDR1 is SGHRS, CDR2 YFSETQ, per germline. The CDR3 reads CASSLGTSGIQTQYF. DNA of the CDR3: TGCGCCAGCAGCTTGGGAACTAGCGGGATACAGACCCAGTACTTC.

The chain uses TRBV18 and TRBJ1-2, with D possibly being TRBD1 (6 bases). Germline CDR1 reads KGHSH; CDR2 reads LQKENI. Trimming took 3 bases from V and 7 from J, leaving 12 bases between them. This CDR3 region has 13 residues. CDR3 region: CASSPNRDTGYTF. DNA for the CDR3: TGTGCCAGCTCACCTAACAGGGACACTGGCTACACCTTC.

The CDR3 coding sequence is TGTGCCAGCAGCCAATCGCGGGGAGATACGCAGTATTTT. It specifies CASSQSRGDTQYF. The chain combines TRBV3-1 (or the pseudogene TRBV3-2) with TRBJ2-3, with a weak D call TRBD2 (6 bases). There are 13 residues in the CDR3. V gave up 2 bases and J gave up 5 bases, with 8 bases separating them. Per the germline V gene, CDR1 is LGHDT and CDR2 is YNNKEL (reference sequence).

The V and J genes are TRBV11-2 and TRBJ1-5; D possibly corresponds to TRBD1 (5 bases). This CDR3 is 15 amino acids long. Germline assignment: CDR1 SGHAT and CDR2 FQNNGV. Trimming removed 5 bases from V and 2 bases from J, with 13 bases in between. The CDR3 DNA reads as TGTGCCAGCAGCGTCGGACCGGGGGGCAATCAGCCCCAGCATTTT. Amino acids: CASSVGPGGNQPQHF.

This sequence joins TRBV20-1 and TRBJ2-1; D remains ambiguous. This CDR3 region has 11 residues. V was shortened by 0 bases and J by 11 bases, with 8 bases between the two germline ends. Germline CDR1 is DFQATT and CDR2 is SNEGSKA (reference sequence). The CDR3 protein is CSARDRVKQFF. The CDR3 nucleotides are TGCAGTGCTAGAGATCGGGTTAAGCAGTTCTTC.

This clone showed up just once. The rearrangement uses TRBV28 and TRBJ1-1; D is unresolved. With 6 bases removed from V and 5 bases from J, the gap between germline ends came to 10 bases. The CDR3 has 12 amino acids. Germline assignment: CDR1 MDHEN and CDR2 SYDVKM. Here the CDR3 reads CASSLLKTEAFF. The CDR3 DNA reads TGTGCCAGCAGCCTACTAAAGACTGAAGCTTTCTTT.

The chain carries TRBV7-2 and TRBJ2-7; the match to TRBD1 covers 9 bases. With V trimmed by 8 bases and J by 5 bases, 7 bases remained unmatched. Germline loops: CDR1 SGHTA, CDR2 FQGNSA. This CDR3 has 13 residues. DNA for the CDR3: TGTGCCAGCTTCCGGACAGGGGACGACGAGCAGTACTTC. This encodes CASFRTGDDEQYF.

The chain joins TRBV3-1 (or the pseudogene TRBV3-2) to TRBJ2-3; TRBD2 might be the D (6 bases). The V end lost 4 bases, the J end lost 0 bases, and 17 bases lay between the germline ends. CDR1 and CDR2 (germline): LGHDT, YNNKEL (reference sequence). This CDR3 contains 17 residues. The CDR3: CASSPKWGVASTDTQYF. CDR3 sequence (DNA): TGTGCCAGCAGCCCGAAATGGGGGGTGGCTAGCACAGATACGCAGTATTTT.

The gene calls are TRBV7-8 and TRBJ2-5; D possibly corresponds to TRBD2 (5 bases). Deletions cut 5 bases from V and 4 bases from J, with 14 bases between. Germline CDR1 is SGHVS and CDR2 is FQNEAQ. The CDR3 spans 14 residues. CDR3 coding DNA: TGTGCCAGCAGCCGGACTGAGCCGCGAGAGACCCAGTACTTC. Translating gives CASSRTEPRETQYF.

Here the CDR3 reads CASSFGGLAGKQFF. The CDR3, as DNA: TGTGCCAGCAGTTTTGGGGGACTAGCGGGAAAGCAGTTCTTC. This chain links TRBV6-2 or TRBV6-3 with TRBJ2-1; 13 nucleotides align to TRBD2. J lost 11 bases, V lost 4 bases, and 5 bases had no gene match. Germline CDR1 reads MNHEY; CDR2 reads SVGEGT. This CDR3 has 14 residues.

This sequence joins TRBV28 and TRBJ1-2; D remains ambiguous. V lost 6 bases to trimming and J lost 2 bases, with 10 bases between them. This CDR3 spans 13 amino acids. CDR1 and CDR2 from the germline V gene are MDHEN and SYDVKM. The CDR3 here is CASSRVENYGYTF. CDR3 in DNA: TGTGCCAGCAGCCGGGTGGAGAACTATGGCTACACCTTC.

The rearrangement joins TRBV20-1 to TRBJ2-7; TRBD1 agrees at 9 bases. The CDR3 extends over 16 amino acids. Germline lookup yields CDR1 DFQATT and CDR2 SNEGSKA (reference sequence). The trim removed 3 bases at V and 2 bases at J, leaving 11 bases unmatched. The chain's CDR3 is CSASSDPGQGPYEQYF. The CDR3, as DNA: TGCAGTGCTAGTTCCGACCCGGGACAGGGCCCCTACGAGCAGTACTTC.

This chain joins TRBV6-2 or TRBV6-3 and TRBJ2-5; D possibly corresponds to TRBD2 (6 bases). CDR3 length: 14 residues. Trimming took 5 bases from V and 5 from J, leaving 15 bases between them. Germline CDR1 and CDR2: MNHEY and SVGEGT. CDR3 DNA sequence: TGTGCCAGCAGTAGAAGCGGAGGAGGGGAGACCCAGTACTTC. It translates to CASSRSGGGETQYF.

The J gene is TRBJ1-1, the V gene TRBV28; 8 bases are shared with TRBD1. Germline V gene lookup returns CDR1 MDHEN and CDR2 SYDVKM. Trimming removed 5 bases from V and 10 bases from J; junction bases left unmatched: 6. CDR3 length: 12 residues. The chain's CDR3 is CASSPRDRIAFF. CDR3 nucleotide sequence: TGTGCCAGCAGTCCACGGGACAGGATAGCTTTCTTT.

The CDR3 is CASSQRQGAGTEAFF. Written as DNA, the CDR3 is TGTGCCAGCAGCCAACGACAGGGGGCCGGCACTGAAGCTTTCTTT. The chain uses TRBV3-1 (or the pseudogene TRBV3-2) and TRBJ1-1, with 10 nucleotides matching TRBD1. Germline CDR1 and CDR2: LGHDT and YNNKEL (reference sequence). J gave up 4 bases and V 2 bases, and 4 bases lay outside the gene matches. The CDR3 contains 15 residues.